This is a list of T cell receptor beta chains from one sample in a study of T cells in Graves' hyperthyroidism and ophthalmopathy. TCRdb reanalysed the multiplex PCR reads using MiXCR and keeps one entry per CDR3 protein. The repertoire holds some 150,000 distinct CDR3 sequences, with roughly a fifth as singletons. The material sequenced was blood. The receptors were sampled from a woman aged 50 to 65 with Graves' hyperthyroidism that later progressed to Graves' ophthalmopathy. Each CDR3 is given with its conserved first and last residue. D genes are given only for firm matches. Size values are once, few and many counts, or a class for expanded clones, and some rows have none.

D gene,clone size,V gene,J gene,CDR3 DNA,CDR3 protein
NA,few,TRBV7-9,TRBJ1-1,TGTGCCAGCAGGCTGGGGACTGAAGCTTTCTTT,CASRLGTEAFF
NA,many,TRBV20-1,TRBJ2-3,TGCAGTGCTACAGACCCGGGACGGCAAACAGATACGCAGTATTTT,CSATDPGRQTDTQYF
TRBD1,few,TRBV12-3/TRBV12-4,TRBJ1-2,TGTGCCAGCAGCCCGACGACAGGGTTTGTCTATGGCTACACCTTC,CASSPTTGFVYGYTF
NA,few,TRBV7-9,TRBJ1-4,TGTGCCAGCAGCCTCCCCATAGGGCTCGAGGAAAAACTGTTTTTT,CASSLPIGLEEKLFF
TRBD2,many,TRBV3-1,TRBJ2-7,TGTGCCAGCAGCCAAGACCCGGGACTAGCGGGAGGGAGCTCCTACGAGCAGTACTTC,CASSQDPGLAGGSSYEQYF
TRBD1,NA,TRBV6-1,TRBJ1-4,TGTGCCAGCAGTCGGACAGGCCGAAATGAAAAACTGTTTTTT,CASSRTGRNEKLFF
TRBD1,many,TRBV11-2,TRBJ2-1,TGTGCCAGCAGCCCTCGAACCGGACAGGTTTCCTACAATGAGCAGTTCTTC,CASSPRTGQVSYNEQFF
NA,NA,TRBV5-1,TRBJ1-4,TGCGCCAGCAGCTTGAGTGTGCTGGGCTTCGCCCTAAGGAAACTGTTTTTT,CASSLSVLGFALRKLFF
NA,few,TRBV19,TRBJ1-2,TGTGCCAGTACCCCCCAACAGACTAACTATGGCTACACCTTC,CASTPQQTNYGYTF
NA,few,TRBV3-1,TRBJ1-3,TGTGCCAGCAGCCAGCGATCTGGAAACACCATATATTTT,CASSQRSGNTIYF
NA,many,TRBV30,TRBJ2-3,TGTGCCTGGAGTGAAGGGGGGAAAGCAGATACGCAGTATTTT,CAWSEGGKADTQYF
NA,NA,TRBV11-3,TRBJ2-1,TGTGCCAGCAGCACCCGTTCGGGTGAGCAGTTCTTC,CASSTRSGEQFF
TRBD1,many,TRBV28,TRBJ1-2,TGTGCCAGCAGTCCGAAACAGACAGGGCACTATGGCTACACCTTC,CASSPKQTGHYGYTF
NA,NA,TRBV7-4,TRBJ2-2,TGCGCCAGCAGCCCCCGGGGAGGAACGAACACCGGGGAGCTGTTTTTT,CASSPRGGTNTGELFF
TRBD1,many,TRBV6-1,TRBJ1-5,TGTGCCAGCTCAGGGGGCATTCAGCCCCAGCATTTT,CASSGGIQPQHF
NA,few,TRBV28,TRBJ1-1,TGTGCCAGCAGCCACGGACTAGCGGGTTGGGGGGGGAACACTGAAGCTTTCTTT,CASSHGLAGWGGNTEAFF
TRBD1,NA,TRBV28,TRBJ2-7,TGTGCCAGCAGTTTAACCGGGACAGGGGCCGAGCAGTACTTC,CASSLTGTGAEQYF
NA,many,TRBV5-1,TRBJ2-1,TGCGCCAGCAGCTTGGAGGGACATCTGGTTCAGTTCTTC,CASSLEGHLVQFF
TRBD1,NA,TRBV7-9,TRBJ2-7,TGTGCCAGCAGGGAAACCGGGACAGGGGGCGTCGAGCAGTACTTC,CASRETGTGGVEQYF
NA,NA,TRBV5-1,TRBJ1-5,TGCGCCAGCAGCTTGGGACAGGCGGGCAATCAGCCCCAGCATTTT,CASSLGQAGNQPQHF
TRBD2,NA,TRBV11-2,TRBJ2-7,TGTGCCAGCAGCTCACTAGCGGGAGGATCCTACGAGCAGTACTTC,CASSSLAGGSYEQYF
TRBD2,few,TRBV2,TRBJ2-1,TGTGCCAGCACCCCACCGGGAGGGGGGGCCCACAATGAGCAGTTCTTC,CASTPPGGGAHNEQFF
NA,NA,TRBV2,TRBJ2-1,TGTGCCAGCAGTGAAGTCAATGAGCAGTTCTTC,CASSEVNEQFF
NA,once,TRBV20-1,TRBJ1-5,TGCAGTGCTAGAGAGTGGGGTAGCAATCAGCCCCAGCATTTT,CSAREWGSNQPQHF
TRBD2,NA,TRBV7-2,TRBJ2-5,TGTGCCAGCAGCATTGGCACTAGCGGAAAAGGGGTTGAGACCCAGTACTTC,CASSIGTSGKGVETQYF
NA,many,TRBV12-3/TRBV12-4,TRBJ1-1,TGTGCCAGCAGTTTAGCAGCAGTGATCAGTGAAGCTTTCTTT,CASSLAAVISEAFF
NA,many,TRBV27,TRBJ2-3,TGTGCCAGCAGTTTACCACCGACGGAGCGGGCAAAGGATACGCAGTATTTT,CASSLPPTERAKDTQYF
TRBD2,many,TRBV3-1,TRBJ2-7,TGTGCCAGCAGCCGAGGGGGACTAGCGGCCTACGAGCAGTACTTC,CASSRGGLAAYEQYF